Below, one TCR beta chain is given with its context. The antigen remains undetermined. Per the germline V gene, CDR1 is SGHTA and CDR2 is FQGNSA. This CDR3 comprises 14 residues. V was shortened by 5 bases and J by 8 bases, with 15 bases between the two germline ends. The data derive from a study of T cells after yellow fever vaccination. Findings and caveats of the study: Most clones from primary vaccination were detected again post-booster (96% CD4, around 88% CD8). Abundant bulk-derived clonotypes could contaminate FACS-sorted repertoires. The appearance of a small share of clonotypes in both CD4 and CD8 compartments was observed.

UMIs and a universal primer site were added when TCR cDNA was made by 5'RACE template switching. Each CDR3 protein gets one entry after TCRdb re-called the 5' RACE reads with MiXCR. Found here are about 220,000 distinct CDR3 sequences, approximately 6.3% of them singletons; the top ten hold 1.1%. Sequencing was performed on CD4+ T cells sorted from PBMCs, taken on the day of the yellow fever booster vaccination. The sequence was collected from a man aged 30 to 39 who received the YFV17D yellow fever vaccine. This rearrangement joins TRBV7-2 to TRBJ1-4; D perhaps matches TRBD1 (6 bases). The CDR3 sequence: CASSPRGFSEKLFF. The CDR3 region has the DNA TGTGCCAGCAGCCCCAGGGGCTTCAGCGAAAAACTGTTTTTT. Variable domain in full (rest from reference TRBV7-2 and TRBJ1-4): GAGVSQSPSNKVTEKGKDVELRCDPISGHTALYWYRQSLGQGLEFLIYFQGNSAPDKSGLPSDRFSAERTGGSVSTLTIQRTQQEDSAVYLCASSPRGFSEKLFFGSGTQLSVL.